The clone carrying this T cell receptor beta chain was seen more than once but under ten times. Antigen specificity is unknown. CDR1 and CDR2 from the germline V gene are LNHNV and YYDKDF (reference sequence). The CDR3 sequence is 13 residues long. Trimming shortened V by 5 bases and J by 6 bases, and 13 bases separated the two germline ends. The sequenced template was cDNA made from the entire isolated RNA. Only in-frame clones appear in the TCRdb table, and some are missing; sequencing was by immunoSEQ multiplex PCR. The sample holds about 160,000 clones; about 8.1% are singletons and the top ten take more than 0.5%. This record belongs to a study of beta chain features in type 1 diabetes. Overall study context: Examination covered around 98 million sorted cells spanning all samples. Study-wide findings and caveats: Small HLA sub-analyses could not settle whether HLA shapes TCRB rearrangement. Moderate but significant shortening of TCRB CDR3s was recorded in all four CD4+ subsets from Type 1 diabetes patients. Patients showed naive, central memory and Treg TCRB repertoires that appeared more similar than those of healthy donors.

The source material was central memory CD4+ T cells from blood. This rearrangement joins TRBV15 to TRBJ1-2, with D unresolved. This TCR was sampled from a woman younger than 35 with type 1 diabetes. The CDR3 protein is CATSRDQYNGYTF. In DNA, the CDR3 is TGTGCCACCAGCCGGGATCAGTATAATGGCTACACCTTC.